One sample yielded the 25 T cell receptor beta chains listed below, sequenced in a study of CD8 T cells in ankylosing spondylitis. For these receptors, no antigen is known. MiXCR, run by TCRdb on the 5' RACE reads, gives a single entry per CDR3 protein. The sample carries about 540,000 distinct CDR3 sequences, about 13% recorded once. Study-wide results and caveats: A TCR beta motif of 8 or 9 highly homologous variants appeared characteristic of ankylosing spondylitis blood.

The sequencing sample was made of blood, either unsorted or a sorted T cell fraction (not recorded which). These receptors all come from a male donor with ankylosing spondylitis.

V and J are TRBV9 and TRBJ2-1; D assignment may be TRBD1 or TRBD2 (5 bases each). Trimming removed 0 bases at V and 7 bases at J, with 17 bases between. Germline V gene data show CDR1 as SGDLS and CDR2 as YYNGEE. The CDR3 is 16 amino acids. DNA for the CDR3: TGTGCCAGCAGCGTAGGTGGGACCCTTTCGGATAATGAGCAGTTCTTC. Translating it yields CASSVGGTLSDNEQFF.

The rearrangement uses TRBV10-3 and TRBJ1-5; D is undetermined. This CDR3 spans 15 amino acids. CDR1 and CDR2 (germline): ENHRY, SYGVKD. V was trimmed by 0 bases and J by 11 bases, leaving 17 bases between them. CDR3 sequence (DNA): TGTGCCATCAGTGAGTCCGGGCAGGCCCGAGGGACCCAGCATTTT. Residues: CAISESGQARGTQHF.

This clonotype was found a few times. This chain links TRBV20-1 with TRBJ2-3; 7 bases are shared with TRBD2. V was pared by 0 bases and J by 0 bases, with 6 bases of the junction left unmatched. The CDR3 runs 16 residues. Looked up from germline, CDR1 is DFQATT and CDR2 is SNEGSKA (reference sequence). The CDR3 reads CSARDALAESTDTQYF. CDR3 DNA sequence: TGCAGTGCTAGAGATGCCCTAGCGGAAAGCACAGATACGCAGTATTTT.

This clonotype was seen at least ten times. The chain couples TRBV20-1 to TRBJ1-5; D perhaps matches TRBD1 (5 bases). The CDR3 extends over 13 amino acids. Deletions cut 5 bases from V and 4 bases from J, with 12 bases between. Germline V gives CDR1 DFQATT, CDR2 SNEGSKA (reference sequence). The CDR3 region is CSAQTVANQPQHF. For the CDR3, the DNA is TGCAGTGCTCAGACAGTGGCGAATCAGCCCCAGCATTTT.

This clonotype was seen repeatedly, ten times or more. This chain joins TRBV10-1 and TRBJ2-5; D gene ambiguous. The V gene lost 0 bases and the J gene lost 0 bases, with 5 bases spanning the gap. The CDR3 sequence is 14 residues long. From germline, CDR1 is WNHNN and CDR2 SYGVQD (reference sequence). DNA of the CDR3: TGCGCCAGCAGTGAGTCGTACAACCAAGAGACCCAGTACTTC. This gives the protein CASSESYNQETQYF.

The table lists this clonotype with a few counts. J is TRBJ2-5 and V is TRBV9; 8 bases agree with TRBD2. The junction had 12 bases not matched to a gene; V was cut back by 0 bases and J by 2 bases. The CDR3 runs 18 residues. Germline V gene sequence: CDR1 SGDLS, CDR2 YYNGEE. CDR3 sequence reads: CASSVDRAGVWEQETQYF. The DNA of the CDR3 is TGTGCCAGCAGCGTAGATCGAGCGGGAGTATGGGAGCAAGAGACCCAGTACTTC.

This clonotype was found a few times. No DNA is shown, since the ends of the CDR3 on it are uncertain; the CDR3 is the one TCRdb lists. The chain links TRBV21-1 to TRBJ2-2; TRBD1, the table's D call, lacks a check against the DNA. TRBV21-1 is classified as a pseudogene. The length of the CDR3 is 17 amino acids, counting both ends. CDR3 residues: CVRSKEYAGVSPGSCFF.

Many counts were recorded for this clonotype. The chain joins TRBV4-2 to TRBJ2-3; D not certain. V lost 4 bases, J lost 4 bases, and 12 bases lay in between. The CDR3 consists of 14 residues. Germline V gene data show CDR1 as LGHNA and CDR2 as YNFKEQ. For the CDR3, the DNA is TGTGCCAGCAGCCCGGAACTTCCCGCAGATACGCAGTATTTT. Its protein product is CASSPELPADTQYF.

This clonotype appeared a few times. This chain links TRBV5-6 with TRBJ2-5, with 9 bases matching TRBD1. This CDR3 has 15 amino acids. V was clipped by 3 bases and J by 4 bases; unmatched bases: 7. Germline V lookup: CDR1 SGHDT, CDR2 YYEEEE. The CDR3 nucleotides read TGTGCCAGCAGCTCTTCACAGGGGGCTGGAGAGACCCAGTACTTC. This codes for CASSSSQGAGETQYF.

The V gene is TRBV12-3 or TRBV12-4, the J gene TRBJ1-1; D call uncertain. This CDR3 has 17 amino acids. The V gene lost 4 bases and the J gene lost 0 bases, with 18 bases spanning the gap. The CDR3 coding sequence is TGTGCCAGCAGTTCCTTTAGTAAAGGGAACATGAACACTGAAGCTTTCTTT. The encoded protein is CASSSFSKGNMNTEAFF.

This clonotype was detected ten times or more. J is TRBJ2-2 and V is TRBV9; 7 nucleotides line up with TRBD2. V gave up 2 bases and J gave up 7 bases; unmatched junction bases: 8. CDR3 length: 15 amino acids. Looked up from germline, CDR1 is SGDLS and CDR2 is YYNGEE. CDR3 DNA sequence: TGTGCCAGCAGCGTCGCTTTGGGGGGGGTCGGGGAGCTGTTTTTT. Protein product: CASSVALGGVGELFF.

This clonotype was recorded many times. The genes are TRBV12-3 or TRBV12-4 and TRBJ1-1, with unresolved D. The CDR3 has 13 residues. Trimming removed 7 bases from V and 3 bases from J, with 12 bases in between. CDR3 in amino acids: CASKRIGYTEAFF. The DNA of the CDR3 is TGTGCCAGCAAGAGAATAGGGTACACTGAAGCTTTCTTT.

This clonotype came up a few times. The gene calls are TRBV5-4 and TRBJ2-7; the D gene is possibly TRBD1 (6 bases). V lost 0 bases to trimming and J lost 0 bases, with 10 bases between them. This CDR3 spans 15 amino acids. Germline assignment: CDR1 SGHNT and CDR2 YYREEE (reference sequence). The CDR3 region has the DNA TGTGCCAGCAGCTTGGCCAACAGGGCCTCCTACGAGCAGTACTTC. Amino acids: CASSLANRASYEQYF. Full variable domain (remainder filled in from reference TRBV5-4 and TRBJ2-7): ETGVTQSPTHLIKTRGQQVTLRCSSQSGHNTVSWYQQALGQGPQFIFQYYREEENGRGNFPPRFSGLQFPNYSSELNVNALELDDSALYLCASSLANRASYEQYFGPGTRLTVT.

This clonotype was counted a few times. The chain combines TRBV6-1 with TRBJ2-1; 9 bases are shared with TRBD1. Germline V gene sequence: CDR1 MNHNS, CDR2 SASEGT. The CDR3 spans 15 residues. Trimming cost V 6 bases and J 9 bases; bases outside gene matches: 12. CDR3 sequence: CASRAPGQGRGEQFF. The CDR3, as DNA: TGTGCCAGCAGAGCTCCGGGACAGGGCCGGGGTGAGCAGTTCTTC.

This clonotype has a handful of counts. The V gene is TRBV20-1, the J gene TRBJ1-4, with D perhaps TRBD1 (6 bases). This CDR3 region has 13 residues. The germline V gene has CDR1 DFQATT and CDR2 SNEGSKA (reference sequence). Trimming shortened V by 6 bases and J by 8 bases, and 16 bases separated the two germline ends. CDR3 protein: CSALIRGGEKLFF. Here the CDR3 DNA reads TGCAGTGCCCTTATTAGGGGGGGCGAAAAACTGTTTTTT.

The V gene is TRBV6-2 or TRBV6-3, the J gene TRBJ2-2; 7 bases match TRBD2. Trimming took 0 bases from V and 2 from J; bases not matched to a gene: 3. Germline CDR1 is MNHEY and CDR2 is SVGEGT. CDR3 length: 16 residues. CDR3 nucleotides: TGTGCCAGCAGTTACTCGAGCGGGGTCAACACCGGGGAGCTGTTTTTT. Its protein product is CASSYSSGVNTGELFF.

The rearrangement links TRBV7-9 to TRBJ1-4; D is unresolved. V dropped 7 bases and J dropped 4 bases, with 13 bases sitting between them. The CDR3 has 14 residues. CDR1 is SEHNR, CDR2 FQNEAQ, per germline (reference sequence). The CDR3 DNA is TGTGCCAGCACGCCCGGGGATTATAATGAAAAACTGTTTTTT. Its translation: CASTPGDYNEKLFF.

This clonotype was counted ten times or more. The V and J genes are TRBV15 and TRBJ2-7; 8 nucleotides agree with TRBD2. The CDR3 length is 15 residues. Germline V CDR1 and CDR2: LNHNV, YYDKDF (reference sequence). Germline trimming cut 6 bases from V and 4 bases from J; bases unmatched to any gene: 11. The CDR3: CATRTSAGVGYEQYF. The CDR3 nucleotides read TGTGCCACCAGGACGTCAGCGGGAGTCGGGTACGAGCAGTACTTC.

J is TRBJ1-1 and V is TRBV29-1; D gene ambiguous. The CDR3 runs 12 residues. Per the germline V gene, CDR1 is SQVTM and CDR2 is ANQGSEA. Trimming pared 8 bases from V and 5 bases from J, leaving 15 bases between. CDR3 loop: CSTPGGLTEAFF. The CDR3 coding sequence is TGCAGCACTCCCGGAGGGTTGACTGAAGCTTTCTTT.

The rearrangement links TRBV9 to TRBJ2-1; D ambiguous. With 1 base removed from V and 0 bases from J, the gap between germline ends came to 5 bases. The CDR3 loop spans 14 amino acids. Per germline, CDR1 SGDLS and CDR2 YYNGEE. The CDR3, as DNA: TGTGCCAGCAGCGTATCTGACTCCTACAATGAGCAGTTCTTC. This codes for CASSVSDSYNEQFF.

At least ten counts were recorded for this clonotype. The rearrangement uses TRBV4-2 and TRBJ2-1; 11 nucleotides align to TRBD1. The length of the CDR3 is 16 residues. Germline CDR1 LGHNA, CDR2 YNFKEQ. Losses at the gene ends were 4 bases for V and 4 bases for J; bases not matched to a gene: 6. The CDR3 loop reads CASSRPGQGVYNEQFF. CDR3 bases: TGTGCCAGCAGCCGACCGGGACAGGGGGTGTACAATGAGCAGTTCTTC.

The J gene is TRBJ2-3, the V gene TRBV5-1, with a tentative D call TRBD2 (6 bases). The CDR3 is 15 residues long. The V gene lost 4 bases and the J gene lost 8 bases, with 20 bases spanning the gap. The germline V gene has CDR1 SGHRS and CDR2 YFSETQ. Here the CDR3 reads CASSIGGGSGGTQYF. DNA of the CDR3: TGCGCCAGCAGCATCGGTGGAGGGTCCGGGGGTACGCAGTATTTT.

This sequence joins TRBV7-2 and TRBJ2-2; D call uncertain. CDR1 and CDR2 from the germline V gene are SGHTA and FQGNSA. CDR3 length: 16 residues. Trimming pared 1 base from V and 2 bases from J, leaving 11 bases between. CDR3 bases: TGTGCCAGCAGCTTAGTTCATGGGGTTAACACCGGGGAGCTGTTTTTT. This codes for CASSLVHGVNTGELFF.

The J gene is TRBJ2-7, the V gene TRBV4-2, with 8 bases fitting TRBD2. The CDR3 consists of 19 residues. The ends lost 4 bases at V and 4 bases at J; junction bases unmatched: 21. Germline V gene data show CDR1 as LGHNA and CDR2 as YNFKEQ. The chain's CDR3 is CASSRTKISGNRLIYEQYV. The DNA of the CDR3 is TGTGCCAGCAGCCGAACTAAGATTAGCGGGAACCGTCTAATTTACGAGCAGTACGTC.

At least ten counts were recorded for this clonotype. The rearrangement joins TRBV7-9 to TRBJ2-7; D gene unclear. Trimming left V 8 bases short and J 7 bases short, with 21 bases between. The germline V gene has CDR1 SEHNR and CDR2 FQNEAQ (reference sequence). The CDR3 runs to 14 residues. Here the CDR3 reads CASALSVVIREQYF. The CDR3, as DNA: TGTGCCAGCGCACTATCCGTGGTAATACGAGAGCAGTACTTC.